Below, one T cell receptor beta chain is given with its context. The CDR3 covers 13 residues. Trimming took 2 bases from V and 3 from J, leaving 8 bases between them. Per germline, CDR1 KGHSH and CDR2 LQKENI. These data originate in a study of blood T cell repertoires in COVID-19. Study in general: COVID-19 samples, acute and convalescent, were from the United States, Italy and Spain.

Methods used by the authors: Amplification of reference gene primers was used by the study to estimate nucleated cell counts. Repertoires were generated with immunoSEQ multiplex PCR, while TCRdb's copy carries only in-frame clones and drops some. V and J calls plus clone size are reproduced from that table; the DNA served to infer D and trimming. The top ten clones hold over 7.5% of a sample with about 110,000 clones, roughly 80% of them seen once. The source material was peripheral blood. The receptor comes from a woman aged 40 to 50 with acute or convalescent COVID-19. The V call is TRBV18, the J call TRBJ2-7, with D tentatively TRBD1 (6 bases). CDR3 in amino acids: CASSPNRDYEQYF. In nucleotides, the CDR3 is TGTGCCAGCTCACCAAACAGGGACTACGAGCAGTACTTC.